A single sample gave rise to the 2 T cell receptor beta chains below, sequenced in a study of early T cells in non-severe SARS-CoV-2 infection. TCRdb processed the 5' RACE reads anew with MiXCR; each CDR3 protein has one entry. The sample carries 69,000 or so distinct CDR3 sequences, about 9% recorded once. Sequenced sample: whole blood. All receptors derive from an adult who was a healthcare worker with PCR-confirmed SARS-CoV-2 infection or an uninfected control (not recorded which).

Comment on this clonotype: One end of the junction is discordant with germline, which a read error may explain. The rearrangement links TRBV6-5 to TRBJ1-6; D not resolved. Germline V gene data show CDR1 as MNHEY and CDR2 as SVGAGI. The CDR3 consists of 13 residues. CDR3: CASRPQTNSPLRF. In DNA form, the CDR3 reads TGTGCCAGCAGACCACAGACTAATTCACCCCTCCGCTTT.

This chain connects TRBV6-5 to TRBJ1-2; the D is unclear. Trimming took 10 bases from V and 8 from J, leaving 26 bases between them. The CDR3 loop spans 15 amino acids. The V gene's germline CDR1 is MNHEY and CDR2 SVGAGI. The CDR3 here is CATQTTTQRGWGYTF. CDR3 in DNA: TGTGCCACCCAAACAACGACACAGAGAGGCTGGGGCTACACCTTC.